The 6 T cell receptor beta chains presented below share a single source sample, sequenced in a study of vaccination and CD4 T cells after COVID-19. These receptors' antigens are unknown. As to time point: late sampling 161 to 241 days after vaccination in three convalescent patients. Treatment indicated: approximately nine-day PBMC culture with coronavirus spike peptide pools or control peptides (ViraFEST assay). The study sequenced cultured CD4+ T cell DNA using the Oncomine TCR Beta short-read assay. One entry per CDR3 protein, called by TCRdb with MiXCR from the PCR reads. Altogether under 20,000 distinct CDR3 sequences are present, approximately 40% being singletons, with the ten largest covering roughly 15%. The material sequenced was CD4+ T cells from blood, cultured in vitro, taken about 7 months after SARS-CoV-2 vaccination. These receptors all stem from a human donor who had recovered from COVID-19.

V and J are TRBV25-1 and TRBJ2-1; 9 positions agree with TRBD1. The CDR3 is 17 amino acids. J was trimmed by 2 bases and V by 3 bases; bases with no gene match: 8. Per germline, CDR1 MGHDK and CDR2 SYGVNS. The CDR3 sequence is CASSEGGTGGPYNEQFF. Here the CDR3 DNA reads TGTGCCAGCAGTGAGGGGGGAACAGGGGGCCCCTACAATGAGCAGTTCTTC.

V usage is TRBV11-1 and J usage is TRBJ2-7; 14 bases map to TRBD2. The CDR3 spans 14 residues. The V and J ends lost 5 bases and 5 bases, in that order; junction bases with no gene match: 2. Germline CDR1 SGHAT, CDR2 FQDESV (reference sequence). The CDR3 region has the DNA TGTGCCAGCAGCCAGGGACTAGCGGGAGACGAGCAGTACTTC. It is translated as CASSQGLAGDEQYF.

V and J are TRBV11-3 and TRBJ2-5; 11 positions agree with TRBD1. The germline gives CDR1 SGHNT, CDR2 YENEEA. V was pared by 5 bases and J by 4 bases, with 6 bases of the junction left unmatched. The CDR3 is 15 amino acids. The CDR3 DNA reads as TGTGCCAGCAGCCCTGGACAGGGGGCGGGAGAGACCCAGTACTTC. This codes for CASSPGQGAGETQYF.

There are a few counts of this clonotype. The rearrangement joins TRBV7-6 to TRBJ2-7; 9 positions agree with TRBD1. This CDR3 comprises 19 residues. Germline CDR1 SGHVS, CDR2 FNYEAQ. The J segment lost 5 bases and the V segment lost 5 bases, leaving 22 bases of the junction unmatched. CDR3 nucleotide sequence: TGTGCCAGCAGCACCTCCTCCGGGACAGGGTGGCGACTAGTGGACGAGCAGTACTTC. Amino acid sequence: CASSTSSGTGWRLVDEQYF.

This chain joins TRBV7-9 and TRBJ2-1; the match to TRBD2 covers 9 bases. Germline CDR1 is SEHNR and CDR2 is FQNEAQ (reference sequence). The CDR3 extends over 16 amino acids. V shed 5 bases, J shed 3 bases, and the junction held 8 bases outside the gene matches. CDR3 in DNA: TGTGCCAGCAGCCCGTGGCTTAGCGGGGGCTACAATGAGCAGTTCTTC. Protein product: CASSPWLSGGYNEQFF.

As regards this clonotype: Mismatch with germline at one junction end may stem from a read error. In DNA, the CDR3 is TGTGCTAGCAGCTTAATGCCCACAGATACGCAGTATTTT. Translating gives CASSLMPTDTQYF. The rearrangement links TRBV7-7 to TRBJ2-3; D is unresolved. The CDR3 has 13 residues. CDR1 SSHAT and CDR2 FNYEAQ come from the germline V gene (reference sequence).